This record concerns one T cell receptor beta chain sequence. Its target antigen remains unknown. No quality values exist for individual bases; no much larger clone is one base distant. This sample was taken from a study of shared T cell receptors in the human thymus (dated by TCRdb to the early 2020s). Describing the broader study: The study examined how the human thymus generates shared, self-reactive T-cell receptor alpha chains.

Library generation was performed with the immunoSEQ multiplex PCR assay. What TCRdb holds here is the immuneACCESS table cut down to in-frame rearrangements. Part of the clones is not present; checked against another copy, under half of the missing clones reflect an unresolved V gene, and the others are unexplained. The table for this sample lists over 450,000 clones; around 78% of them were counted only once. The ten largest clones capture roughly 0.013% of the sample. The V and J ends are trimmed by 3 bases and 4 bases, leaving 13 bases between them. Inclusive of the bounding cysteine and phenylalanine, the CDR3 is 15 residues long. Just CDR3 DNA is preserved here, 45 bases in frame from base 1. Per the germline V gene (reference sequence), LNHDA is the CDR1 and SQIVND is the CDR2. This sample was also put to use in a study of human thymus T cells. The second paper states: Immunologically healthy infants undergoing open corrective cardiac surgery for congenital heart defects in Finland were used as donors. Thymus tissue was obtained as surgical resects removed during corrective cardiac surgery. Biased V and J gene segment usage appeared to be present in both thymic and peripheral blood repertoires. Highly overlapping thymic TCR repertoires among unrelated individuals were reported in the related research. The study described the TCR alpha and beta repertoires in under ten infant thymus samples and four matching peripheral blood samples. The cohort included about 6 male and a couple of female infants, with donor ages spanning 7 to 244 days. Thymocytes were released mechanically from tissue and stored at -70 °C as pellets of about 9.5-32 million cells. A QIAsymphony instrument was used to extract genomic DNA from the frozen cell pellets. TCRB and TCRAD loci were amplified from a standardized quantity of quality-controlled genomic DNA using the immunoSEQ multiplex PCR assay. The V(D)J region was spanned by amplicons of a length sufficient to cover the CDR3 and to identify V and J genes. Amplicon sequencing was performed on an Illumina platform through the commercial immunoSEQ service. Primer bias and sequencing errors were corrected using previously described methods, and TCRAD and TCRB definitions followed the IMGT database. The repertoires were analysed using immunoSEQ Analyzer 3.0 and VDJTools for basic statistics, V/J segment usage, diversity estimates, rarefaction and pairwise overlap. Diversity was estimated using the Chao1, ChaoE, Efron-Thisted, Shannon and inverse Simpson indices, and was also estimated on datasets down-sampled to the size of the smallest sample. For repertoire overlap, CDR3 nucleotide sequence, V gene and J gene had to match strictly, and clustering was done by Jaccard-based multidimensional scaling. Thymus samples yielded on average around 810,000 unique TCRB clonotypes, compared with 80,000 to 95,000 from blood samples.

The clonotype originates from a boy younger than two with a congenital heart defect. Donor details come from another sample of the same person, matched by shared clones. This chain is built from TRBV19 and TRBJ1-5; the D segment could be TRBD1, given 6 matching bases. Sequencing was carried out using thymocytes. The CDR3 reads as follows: CASSIRGGTNQPQHF. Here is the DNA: TGTGCCAGTAGTATCAGGGGAGGGACAAATCAGCCCCAGCATTTT. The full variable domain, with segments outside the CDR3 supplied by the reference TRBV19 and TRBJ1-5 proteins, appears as DGGITQSPKYLFRKEGQNVTLSCEQNLNHDAMYWYRQDPGQGLRLIYYSQIVNDFQKGDIAEGYSVSREKKESFPLTVTSAQKNPTAFYLCASSIRGGTNQPQHFGDGTRLSIL.